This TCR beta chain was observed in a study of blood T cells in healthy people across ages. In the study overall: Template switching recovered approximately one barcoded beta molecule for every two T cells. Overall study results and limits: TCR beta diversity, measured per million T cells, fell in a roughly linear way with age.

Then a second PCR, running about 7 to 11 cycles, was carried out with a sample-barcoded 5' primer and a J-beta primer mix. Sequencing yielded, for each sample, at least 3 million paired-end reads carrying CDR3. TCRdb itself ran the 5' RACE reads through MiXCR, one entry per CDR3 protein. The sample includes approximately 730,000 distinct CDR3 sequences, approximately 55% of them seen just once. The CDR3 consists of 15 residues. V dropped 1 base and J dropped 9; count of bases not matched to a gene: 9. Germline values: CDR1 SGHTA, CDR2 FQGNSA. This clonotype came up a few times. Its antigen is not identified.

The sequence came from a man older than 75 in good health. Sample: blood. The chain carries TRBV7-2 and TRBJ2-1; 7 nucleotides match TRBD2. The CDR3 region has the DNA TGTGCCAGCAGCTTAGAGGTGGGCGGGAGTGGTGAGCAGTTCTTC. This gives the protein CASSLEVGGSGEQFF.